This entry lists 30 T cell receptor beta chains sequenced from one sample in a study of blood T cell repertoires in COVID-19. This table comes from immunoSEQ multiplex PCR, and its TCRdb copy is limited to in-frame clones, with some not included. The table includes approximately 300,000 clones, about 82% detected once. Sample: peripheral blood. Receptors were obtained from a woman aged 45-65 years with acute or convalescent COVID-19.

This clone was observed once. Other nucleotide sequences from this sample produce the same CDR3. The chain employs TRBV5-1 and TRBJ1-2; 8 bases match TRBD1. The CDR3 runs 14 residues. Germline trimming cut 4 bases from V and 2 bases from J; bases unmatched to any gene: 4. From germline, CDR1 is SGHRS and CDR2 YFSETQ. In DNA, the CDR3 is TGCGCCAGCAGCGCCGGGACAGGAAACTATGGCTACACCTTC. This sequence encodes CASSAGTGNYGYTF.

The J gene is TRBJ2-7, the V gene TRBV12-3 or TRBV12-4, with D unclear. V lost 6 bases and J lost 6, with 9 bases in between. The CDR3 spans 11 residues. The CDR3 nucleotides read TGTGCCAGCAGCGCCTATCGCGAGCAGTACTTC. Translated: CASSAYREQYF.

The rearrangement links TRBV6-2 or TRBV6-3 to TRBJ2-5; 13 positions agree with TRBD2. The CDR3 has 14 residues. Germline-derived CDR1 and CDR2 are MNHEY and SVGEGT. With 4 bases clipped from V and 5 bases from J, the junction kept 1 base outside the gene matches. CDR3 DNA sequence: TGTGCCAGCAGTTGGGGACTAGCGGGGGAGACCCAGTACTTC. Its protein product is CASSWGLAGETQYF.

The chain uses TRBV4-1 and TRBJ2-1; D is undetermined. The V end was cut by 0 bases, the J end by 7 bases, with 16 bases between. There are 16 residues in the CDR3. CDR1 and CDR2 (germline): MGHRA, YSYEKL. CDR3 residues: CASSQDPISPRNEQFF. In DNA form, the CDR3 reads TGCGCCAGCAGCCAAGATCCAATTAGCCCTAGGAATGAGCAGTTCTTC.

The chain couples TRBV5-6 to TRBJ1-4, with D maybe TRBD1 (5 bases). Per the germline V gene, CDR1 is SGHDT and CDR2 is YYEEEE. The V gene lost 0 bases and the J gene lost 8 bases, with 14 bases spanning the gap. The CDR3 is made up of 15 amino acids. The CDR3 nucleotides are TGTGCCAGCAGCTTGGTGACAGCCGTCACGGAAAAACTGTTTTTT. It codes for CASSLVTAVTEKLFF.

The V call is TRBV6-5, the J call TRBJ1-1, with D possibly TRBD1 on 6 matching bases. Germline V gives CDR1 MNHEY, CDR2 SVGAGI. The CDR3 contains 15 residues. V lost 4 bases and J 1 base, leaving 13 bases between the germline ends. The CDR3 sequence: CASSLWGQTNTEAFF. CDR3 bases: TGTGCCAGCAGTTTATGGGGACAAACGAACACTGAAGCTTTCTTT.

This clone was seen more than once but under ten times. This sequence joins TRBV5-4 and TRBJ2-1, with 8 bases lining up with TRBD1. Trimming cost V 4 bases and J 3 bases; bases outside gene matches: 12. Germline lookup yields CDR1 SGHNT and CDR2 YYREEE (reference sequence). The CDR3 sequence is 17 residues long. In DNA form, the CDR3 reads TGTGCCAGCAGCCCCGCGACAGGGGCGGGTTTCTACAATGAGCAGTTCTTC. It specifies CASSPATGAGFYNEQFF.

This rearrangement joins TRBV30 to TRBJ2-7, with TRBD2 matching over 9 bases. Germline-derived CDR1 and CDR2 are GTSNPN and SVGIG (reference sequence). The CDR3 runs to 21 residues. The junction had 30 bases not matched to a gene; V was cut back by 5 bases and J by 4 bases. The CDR3 DNA reads TGTGCCTGGGACACGGGGGGGCCTCGAGCGGCGGGAGGGCCTGATGGGTACGAGCAGTACTTC. This encodes CAWDTGGPRAAGGPDGYEQYF.

The chain uses TRBV7-2 and TRBJ2-1; 10 bases agree with TRBD2. V lost 4 bases and J lost 7; bases outside the gene matches: 13. The length of the CDR3 is 17 residues. Looked up from germline, CDR1 is SGHTA and CDR2 is FQGNSA. The CDR3 DNA reads as TGTGCCAGCAGCTCCTATCCTAGCGGGAGTAAAGGGAATGAGCAGTTCTTC. Amino acid sequence: CASSSYPSGSKGNEQFF. The variable domain in full, completed from reference TRBV7-2 and TRBJ2-1, reads GAGVSQSPSNKVTEKGKDVELRCDPISGHTALYWYRQSLGQGLEFLIYFQGNSAPDKSGLPSDRFSAERTGGSVSTLTIQRTQQEDSAVYLCASSSYPSGSKGNEQFFGPGTRLTVL.

This clone was seen once. This chain uses TRBV10-3 with TRBJ2-7; 8 bases align to TRBD2. Germline CDR1 ENHRY, CDR2 SYGVKD. CDR3 length: 15 residues. V shed 6 bases, J shed 4 bases, and the junction held 11 bases outside the gene matches. CDR3 protein: CAISDPPGLGYEQYF. CDR3 nucleotides: TGTGCCATCAGCGATCCCCCGGGACTAGGGTACGAGCAGTACTTC.

The sample holds a few counts of this clone. V is TRBV9 and J is TRBJ1-6; 9 bases align to TRBD1. Germline V gives CDR1 SGDLS, CDR2 YYNGEE. This CDR3 spans 15 amino acids. V shed 0 bases and J 9 bases; nucleotides not matched to a gene: 4. The CDR3 nucleotides are TGTGCCAGCAGCGTAGTGGACAGGGGTCTTTCACCCCTCCACTTT. Amino acid sequence: CASSVVDRGLSPLHF.

This clone was seen only once. The rearrangement joins TRBV20-1 to TRBJ1-4, with a weak D call TRBD1 (5 bases). CDR1 and CDR2 from the germline V gene are DFQATT and SNEGSKA (reference sequence). V lost 3 bases and J 0 bases, leaving 11 bases between the germline ends. The CDR3 consists of 15 residues. The CDR3: CSASTQGATNEKLFF. The CDR3 bases are TGCAGTGCTAGTACGCAGGGCGCAACTAATGAAAAACTGTTTTTT.

The J gene is TRBJ2-2, the V gene TRBV5-4, with 7 nucleotides matching TRBD2. V shed 0 bases, J shed 2 bases, and the junction held 10 bases outside the gene matches. The CDR3 length is 18 residues. Germline lookup yields CDR1 SGHNT and CDR2 YYREEE (reference sequence). CDR3 loop: CASSLAVRLAENTGELFF. CDR3 in DNA: TGTGCCAGCAGCTTGGCAGTGCGGCTAGCGGAAAACACCGGGGAGCTGTTTTTT. The full variable domain, rest sourced from reference TRBV5-4 and TRBJ2-2, is ETGVTQSPTHLIKTRGQQVTLRCSSQSGHNTVSWYQQALGQGPQFIFQYYREEENGRGNFPPRFSGLQFPNYSSELNVNALELDDSALYLCASSLAVRLAENTGELFFGEGSRLTVL.

The genes are TRBV11-1 and TRBJ2-7; TRBD1 is a possible D gene (5 bases). V lost 4 bases and J 5 bases, leaving 15 bases between the germline ends. Per germline, CDR1 SGHAT and CDR2 FQDESV (reference sequence). The CDR3 length is 14 residues. The CDR3 reads CASSSRRQTDEQYF. Written as DNA, the CDR3 is TGTGCCAGCAGCTCCCGCCGACAGACCGACGAGCAGTACTTC.

This clone was counted only a few times. Other DNA variants within this sample encode the same CDR3. The chain links TRBV6-2 or TRBV6-3 to TRBJ1-1, with TRBD1 as a possible D gene (5 bases). V dropped 2 bases and J dropped 0 bases, with 7 bases sitting between them. CDR3 length: 14 amino acids. Germline CDR1 is MNHEY and CDR2 is SVGEGT. As DNA, the CDR3 is TGTGCCAGCAGTTACAGGGGCATGAACACTGAAGCTTTCTTT. Its protein product is CASSYRGMNTEAFF.

The chain joins TRBV11-3 to TRBJ1-1, with 8 positions matching TRBD1. Looked up from germline, CDR1 is SGHNT and CDR2 is YENEEA. V was pared by 1 base and J by 4 bases, with 14 bases of the junction left unmatched. The CDR3 is 18 amino acids. In nucleotides, the CDR3 is TGTGCCAGCAGCTTAGGCCCCCGGGGCAGGGGGCCGAGCACTGAAGCTTTCTTT. This gives the protein CASSLGPRGRGPSTEAFF.

Turning to this clone: The sample has other DNA sequences that encode this CDR3 too. This chain joins TRBV7-3 and TRBJ2-7, with TRBD2 matching 11 bases. The ends lost 5 bases at V and 4 bases at J; junction bases unmatched: 4. The CDR3 has 14 amino acids. The germline V gene encodes CDR1 SGHTA and CDR2 FQGTGA. The CDR3 sequence: CASSIAGGPYEQYF. The DNA of the CDR3 is TGTGCCAGCAGCATAGCGGGAGGGCCTTACGAGCAGTACTTC.

The chain links TRBV18 to TRBJ2-3; TRBD2 matches at 7 bases. The CDR3 is made up of 14 amino acids. Germline V CDR1 and CDR2: KGHSH, LQKENI. V dropped 8 bases and J dropped 1; count of bases not matched to a gene: 6. As DNA, the CDR3 is TGTGCCAGCCGCCGGGACTACGGCACAGATACGCAGTATTTT. The encoded protein is CASRRDYGTDTQYF.

CDR3 residues: CASSIAGVYNEQFF. CDR3 nucleotide sequence: TGTGCCAGTAGTATAGCGGGAGTTTACAATGAGCAGTTCTTC. V gene TRBV19 combines with J gene TRBJ2-1, with D possibly matching TRBD2 (6 bases). The germline gives CDR1 LNHDA, CDR2 SQIVND (reference sequence). This CDR3 is 14 amino acids long. V lost 1 base to trimming and J lost 4 bases, with 8 bases between them.

The chain couples TRBV7-8 to TRBJ2-7; perhaps TRBD1 as D (5 bases). The CDR3 consists of 14 residues. V lost 3 bases and J 3 bases, leaving 12 bases between the germline ends. Germline CDR1 is SGHVS and CDR2 is FQNEAQ. CDR3 residues: CASSLLSGHYEQYF. The CDR3 DNA sequence: TGTGCCAGCAGCTTGCTTTCTGGACACTACGAGCAGTACTTC.

The chain joins TRBV7-2 to TRBJ2-7; perhaps TRBD2 as D (5 bases). CDR3 length: 11 residues. Trimming stripped 5 bases from V and 7 bases from J, with 9 bases between. Germline CDR1 and CDR2: SGHTA and FQGNSA. This chain's CDR3 is CASSGSREQYF. DNA for the CDR3: TGTGCCAGCAGCGGGAGTCGGGAGCAGTACTTC.

V is TRBV2 and J is TRBJ1-5; 7 bases agree with TRBD1. CDR1 and CDR2 from the germline V gene are SNHLY and FYNNEI. J lost 2 bases, V lost 1 base, and 11 bases had no gene match. The CDR3 is made up of 18 amino acids. The CDR3 region has the DNA TGTGCCAGCAGTGAAGTCGGGACAGCAAGGGCCGGCAATCAGCCCCAGCATTTT. Translation gives CASSEVGTARAGNQPQHF.

This chain uses TRBV29-1 with TRBJ1-2, with 9 bases identical to TRBD1. V trimming: 5 bases; J trimming: 2 bases; junction bases outside the gene matches: 3. The germline gives CDR1 SQVTM, CDR2 ANQGSEA. The CDR3 totals 13 residues. The CDR3 sequence: CSVRQGDNYGYTF. CDR3 sequence (DNA): TGCAGCGTTAGACAGGGGGACAACTATGGCTACACCTTC.

CDR3 coding DNA: TGTGCCAGCAGGTCTAGCGGCCTCAATTCCGGGGAGCTGTTTTTT. It codes for CASRSSGLNSGELFF. This sequence joins TRBV28 and TRBJ2-2; TRBD2 matches 7 bases. The CDR3 length is 15 residues. Trimming removed 6 bases from V and 6 bases from J; junction bases left unmatched: 10. Germline CDR1 MDHEN, CDR2 SYDVKM.

The chain combines TRBV13 with TRBJ2-7, with a possible D match to TRBD1 (5 bases). The length of the CDR3 is 14 residues. V lost 4 bases and J lost 1, with 11 bases in between. The germline gives CDR1 PRHDT, CDR2 FYEKMQ (reference sequence). The chain's CDR3 is CASSYAGISYEQYF. CDR3 coding DNA: TGTGCCAGCAGCTACGCAGGGATTTCCTACGAGCAGTACTTC.

This chain links TRBV3-1 (or the pseudogene TRBV3-2) with TRBJ1-2; no definite D call. The CDR3 totals 14 residues. Germline-derived CDR1 and CDR2 are LGHDT and YNNKEL (reference sequence). V shed 0 bases and J shed 4 bases, with 9 bases lying between them. CDR3 amino acids: CASSQELEGYGYTF. The CDR3 nucleotides read TGTGCCAGCAGCCAAGAGCTGGAGGGCTATGGCTACACCTTC.

The V and J genes are TRBV7-9 and TRBJ1-1, with TRBD1 identical over 7 bases. Per germline, CDR1 SEHNR and CDR2 FQNEAQ (reference sequence). The ends lost 4 bases at V and 3 bases at J; junction bases unmatched: 5. This CDR3 has 14 residues. CDR3 loop: CASSYRGGDTEAFF. The CDR3 nucleotides read TGTGCCAGCAGCTACAGGGGCGGGGACACTGAAGCTTTCTTT. The full variable domain, completed using reference TRBV7-9 and TRBJ1-1, is DTGVSQNPRHKITKRGQNVTFRCDPISEHNRLYWYRQTLGQGPEFLTYFQNEAQLEKSRLLSDRFSAERPKGSFSTLEIQRTEQGDSAMYLCASSYRGGDTEAFFGQGTRLTVV.

The V call is TRBV29-1, the J call TRBJ2-5, with TRBD1 as a possible D gene (6 bases). V dropped 4 bases and J dropped 1 base, with 10 bases sitting between them. Germline V CDR1 and CDR2: SQVTM, ANQGSEA. The CDR3 runs 13 residues. CDR3 nucleotide sequence: TGCAGCGTTGCTCAGGGGACCCAAGAGACCCAGTACTTC. This sequence encodes CSVAQGTQETQYF.

The genes are TRBV27 and TRBJ2-7; TRBD2 agrees at 10 bases. Germline values: CDR1 MNHEY, CDR2 SMNVEV (reference sequence). The V and J ends lost 6 bases and 0 bases, in that order; junction bases with no gene match: 11. The CDR3 totals 17 residues. In DNA form, the CDR3 reads TGTGCCAGCAGGAAAAGCGGGGGGGGACTGGGCTCCTACGAGCAGTACTTC. It translates to CASRKSGGGLGSYEQYF.

CDR3 nucleotide sequence: TGTGCCAGCAGTGATCAGGGCTCCTATAATTCACCCCTCCACTTT. Its translation: CASSDQGSYNSPLHF. The genes are TRBV2 and TRBJ1-6, with a possible D match to TRBD1 (5 bases). From germline, CDR1 is SNHLY and CDR2 FYNNEI. The V end lost 3 bases, the J end lost 0 bases, and 6 bases lay between the germline ends. This CDR3 spans 15 amino acids.